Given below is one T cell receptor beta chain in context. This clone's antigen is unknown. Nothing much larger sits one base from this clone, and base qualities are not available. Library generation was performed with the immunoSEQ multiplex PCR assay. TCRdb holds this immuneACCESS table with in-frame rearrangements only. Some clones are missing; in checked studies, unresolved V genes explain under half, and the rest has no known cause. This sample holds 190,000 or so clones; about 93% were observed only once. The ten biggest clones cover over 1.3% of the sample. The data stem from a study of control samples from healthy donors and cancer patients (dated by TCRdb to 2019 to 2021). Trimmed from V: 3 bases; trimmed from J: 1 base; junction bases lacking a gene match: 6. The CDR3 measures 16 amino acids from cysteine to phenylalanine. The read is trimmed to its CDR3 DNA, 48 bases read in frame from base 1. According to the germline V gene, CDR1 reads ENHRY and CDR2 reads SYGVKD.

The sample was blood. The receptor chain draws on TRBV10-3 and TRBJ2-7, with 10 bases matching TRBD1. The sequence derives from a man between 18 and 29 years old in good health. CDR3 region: CAISELDRGLSYEQYF. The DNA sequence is TGTGCCATCAGTGAACTAGACAGGGGGCTTTCCTACGAGCAGTACTTC.